This T cell receptor beta chain is from a study of cytomegalovirus exposure and HLA in healthy donors. For this clone: Its cognate antigen is unknown.

The PCR used 60 Vbeta and 13 Jbeta primers. The assay was immunoSEQ multiplex PCR, and TCRdb's table has in-frame clones only and misses some. The sample records 150,000 or so clones, 75% being singletons. Study-wide findings and caveats: After further analysis at a later stage, 16,951 TCR beta sequences were associated with HLA alleles at 0.05 false discovery rate.

This receptor was taken from a man younger than 40 in good health and CMV-seronegative. Sequenced: PBMCs.

The CDR3 is CASRGRVGANTEAFF. CDR3 in DNA: TGTGCCAGCAGAGGACGGGTAGGGGCGAACACTGAAGCTTTCTTT. The V gene is TRBV6-1, the J gene TRBJ1-1, with D perhaps matching TRBD1 (5 bases). The V gene's germline CDR1 is MNHNS and CDR2 SASEGT. The CDR3 has 15 amino acids. The V gene lost 6 bases and the J gene lost 1 base, with 15 bases spanning the gap.